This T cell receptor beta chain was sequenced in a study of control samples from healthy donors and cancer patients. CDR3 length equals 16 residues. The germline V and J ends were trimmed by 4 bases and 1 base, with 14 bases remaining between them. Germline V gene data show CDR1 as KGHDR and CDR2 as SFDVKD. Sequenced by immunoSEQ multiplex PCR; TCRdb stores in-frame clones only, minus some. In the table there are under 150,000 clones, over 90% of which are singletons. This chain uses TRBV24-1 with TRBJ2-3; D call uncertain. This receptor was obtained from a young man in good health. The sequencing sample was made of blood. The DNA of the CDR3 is TGTGCCACCAGTGACACCCGTGGGTGGGGCACAGATACGCAGTATTTT. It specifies CATSDTRGWGTDTQYF.